This TCR beta chain was recovered during a study of T-cell memory formation after mild COVID-19. As for the study in general: In these data, TCR clusters were largely donor specific. General study points: What remained unconfirmed was the SARS-CoV-2 specificity of second-wave clones peaking on day 37.

As to this clonotype: Antigen unknown.

V was shortened by 5 bases and J by 1 base, with 11 bases between the two germline ends. The CDR3 is 14 residues long. Germline loops: CDR1 SGHAT, CDR2 FQNNGV. One entry per CDR3 protein results from TCRdb running MiXCR on the 5' RACE reads. The sample carries around 310,000 distinct CDR3 sequences, approximately 22% recorded once. Material for sequencing was PBMCs or a T cell subset sorted from them (not recorded which). This receptor was identified in a man younger than 30 who had mild COVID-19 (a few samples of this study predate the infection). Cell type and time point are not known. V gene TRBV11-2 combines with J gene TRBJ1-1; no firm D call. The CDR3 is CASSPLDGNTEAFF. The CDR3 DNA reads as TGTGCCAGCAGCCCGCTGGACGGGAACACTGAAGCTTTCTTT.